This T cell receptor (beta chain) was retrieved from a study of T cells after yellow fever vaccination. Study in general: For low cell numbers, libraries were made with SMART-Seq v4 Ultra Low Input.

Generation of TCR cDNA used 5'RACE template switching (which added a universal primer site and UMIs). Using its own MiXCR run on the 5' RACE reads, TCRdb lists one record per CDR3 protein. Among some 170,000 distinct CDR3 sequences listed, 9.3% were seen once. CDR3 length: 13 amino acids. Germline CDR1 is MGHRA and CDR2 is YSYEKL. Between the trimmed V and J ends, which lost 5 bases and 12 bases, there was a span of 20 bases. Study outcomes and limitations: Clonotypes appearing in both CD4 and CD8 compartments existed, and their share was small. On re-exposure, the response was weaker but peaked faster, at day 5 versus 15.

This clonotype was picked up many times. No antigen is known for it. This specimen was CD8+ T cells sorted from PBMCs, taken 45 days after the yellow fever booster vaccination. The chain carries TRBV4-1 and TRBJ2-7; a possible D gene is TRBD2 (6 bases). This clonotype was obtained from a man aged 18 to 35 who received the YFV17D yellow fever vaccine. CDR3 DNA sequence: TGCGCCAGCAGCTCCCCGGGAGACTCTGTGAGGTACTTC. It specifies CASSSPGDSVRYF.